The 28 T cell receptor beta chains below all came from one sample that was sequenced in a study of blood T cell repertoires in COVID-19. Libraries were prepared by immunoSEQ multiplex PCR; TCRdb keeps only in-frame clonotypes and omits some of them. The sample has more than 95,000 clones, around 86% seen once. The source material was peripheral blood. Receptor source: a man older than 75 with acute or convalescent COVID-19.

This clone appeared a few times. J is TRBJ1-5 and V is TRBV18; 9 bases fit TRBD1. The V segment lost 6 bases and the J segment 6 bases; nucleotides outside the gene matches: 6. This CDR3 spans 14 amino acids. Germline CDR1 is KGHSH and CDR2 is LQKENI. This CDR3 reads CASSQQGAGQPQHF. The CDR3 DNA follows: TGTGCCAGCTCCCAACAGGGGGCCGGTCAGCCCCAGCATTTT.

The V call is TRBV5-4, the J call TRBJ2-2; a possible D gene is TRBD1 (6 bases). Germline lookup yields CDR1 SGHNT and CDR2 YYREEE (reference sequence). Trimming took off 2 bases at V and 0 bases at J, with 11 bases between the two ends. The CDR3 length is 16 residues. This chain's CDR3 is CASSLPGQTNTGELFF. In DNA form, the CDR3 reads TGTGCCAGCAGCTTACCGGGACAAACGAACACCGGGGAGCTGTTTTTT.

This clone was detected only a few times. This chain uses TRBV9 with TRBJ2-7; 10 bases align to TRBD1. The CDR3 consists of 15 residues. The germline CDR1 and CDR2 sequences are SGDLS and YYNGEE. Germline trimming cut 2 bases from V and 6 bases from J; bases unmatched to any gene: 8. CDR3 DNA sequence: TGTGCCAGCAGCGTGACCGGGACAGGGGTTTCCGAGCAGTACTTC. This encodes CASSVTGTGVSEQYF.

For this clone: The sample carries other DNA sequences with the same CDR3. The chain employs TRBV5-1 and TRBJ1-5; 11 nucleotides line up with TRBD1. Trimming removed 4 bases from V and 6 bases from J; junction bases left unmatched: 3. Per germline, CDR1 SGHRS and CDR2 YFSETQ. The CDR3 runs to 14 residues. The CDR3 coding sequence is TGCGCCAGCAGCCCGGGACAGGGGGGTCAGCCCCAGCATTTT. Encoded protein: CASSPGQGGQPQHF.

This clone has more than one count but fewer than ten. This rearrangement joins TRBV5-1 to TRBJ2-7; 7 bases are a match to TRBD1. The germline V gene has CDR1 SGHRS and CDR2 YFSETQ. Trimming at V came to 6 bases and at J to 3 bases, leaving 12 bases not matched to a gene. The CDR3 sequence is 15 residues long. CDR3 amino acids: CASKSEDRPYYEQYF. The CDR3 coding sequence is TGCGCCAGCAAATCCGAGGACAGGCCATACTACGAGCAGTACTTC.

This clone was recorded only once. The chain joins TRBV7-2 to TRBJ1-3; 9 positions agree with TRBD1. With V trimmed by 5 bases and J by 4 bases, 6 bases remained unmatched. There are 15 residues in the CDR3. Germline V gene sequence: CDR1 SGHTA, CDR2 FQGNSA. The CDR3 region has the DNA TGTGCCAGCAGCCAACAGGGGGCATACGGAAACACCATATATTTT. It translates to CASSQQGAYGNTIYF.

This clone was found once. The rearrangement uses TRBV7-2 and TRBJ2-5; D is unclear. The CDR3 extends over 13 amino acids. V shed 1 base and J shed 5 bases, with 8 bases lying between them. Per the germline V gene, CDR1 is SGHTA and CDR2 is FQGNSA. As DNA, the CDR3 is TGTGCCAGCAGCTTAGAATCGAGGGAGACCCAGTACTTC. This translates into CASSLESRETQYF.

This clone has just a few counts. This rearrangement joins TRBV7-2 to TRBJ1-2; D not resolved. This CDR3 is 12 amino acids long. V lost 5 bases and J 7 bases, leaving 11 bases between the germline ends. CDR1 is SGHTA, CDR2 FQGNSA, per germline. In nucleotides, the CDR3 is TGTGCCAGCAGCCTATTAGTTGCTGGCTACACCTTC. It translates to CASSLLVAGYTF.

This clone came up once. V is TRBV18 and J is TRBJ1-5; 9 nucleotides align to TRBD1. The V segment lost 6 bases and the J segment 3 bases; nucleotides outside the gene matches: 15. The V gene's germline CDR1 is KGHSH and CDR2 LQKENI. The CDR3 is made up of 18 amino acids. Here the CDR3 reads CASSQNPTGGRNNQPQHF. As DNA, the CDR3 is TGTGCCAGCTCCCAAAACCCGACAGGGGGTCGAAACAATCAGCCCCAGCATTTT.

This clone was observed a handful of times. V gene TRBV7-9 combines with J gene TRBJ2-5; D remains unclear. Deletions cut 1 base from V and 1 base from J, with 10 bases between. The V gene's germline CDR1 is SEHNR and CDR2 FQNEAQ (reference sequence). The CDR3 spans 15 residues. The CDR3 loop is CASSLGGAAQETQYF. CDR3 DNA sequence: TGTGCCAGCAGCTTAGGAGGAGCCGCCCAAGAGACCCAGTACTTC.

This clone occurred a few times. This chain connects TRBV28 to TRBJ2-7, with 7 bases matching TRBD1. The CDR3 loop spans 13 amino acids. Per germline, CDR1 MDHEN and CDR2 SYDVKM. Trimming removed 4 bases from V and 3 bases from J; junction bases left unmatched: 3. The CDR3 nucleotides are TGTGCCAGCAGTTCAGGGGGTGGCTACGAGCAGTACTTC. Translated: CASSSGGGYEQYF.

J is TRBJ2-2 and V is TRBV7-2; the match to TRBD1 covers 7 bases. This CDR3 spans 15 amino acids. Germline trimming cut 3 bases from V and 0 bases from J; bases unmatched to any gene: 1. Germline assignment: CDR1 SGHTA and CDR2 FQGNSA. The CDR3 is CASSFDRANTGELFF. For the CDR3, the DNA is TGTGCCAGCAGCTTCGACAGGGCGAACACCGGGGAGCTGTTTTTT.

This rearrangement joins TRBV24-1 to TRBJ2-1, with TRBD2 identical over 12 bases. After removal of 5 bases from V and 4 bases from J, the junction contained 2 bases not matched to a gene. Germline-derived CDR1 and CDR2 are KGHDR and SFDVKD. The length of the CDR3 is 15 residues. The CDR3 sequence: CATSGTSGRYNEQFF. The CDR3 nucleotides read TGTGCCACCAGTGGCACTAGCGGGAGGTACAATGAGCAGTTCTTC.

This chain links TRBV4-3 with TRBJ1-2, with a weak D call TRBD1 (6 bases). This CDR3 region has 13 residues. Germline assignment: CDR1 LGHNA and CDR2 YSLEER. V was pared by 2 bases and J by 6 bases, with 10 bases between. The chain's CDR3 is CASSQNRENGYTF. Here the CDR3 DNA reads TGCGCCAGCAGCCAAAACAGGGAGAATGGCTACACCTTC.

The rearrangement joins TRBV5-1 to TRBJ1-2; D perhaps matches TRBD1 (6 bases). Trimming removed 0 bases from V and 7 bases from J, with 7 bases in between. CDR3 length: 12 residues. Per germline, CDR1 SGHRS and CDR2 YFSETQ. Here the CDR3 reads CASSLDRVGYTF. The CDR3 coding sequence is TGCGCCAGCAGCTTGGACAGGGTTGGCTACACCTTC. Full variable domain (missing parts from reference TRBV5-1 and TRBJ1-2): KAGVTQTPRYLIKTRGQQVTLSCSPISGHRSVSWYQQTPGQGLQFLFEYFSETQRNKGNFPGRFSGRQFSNSRSEMNVSTLELGDSALYLCASSLDRVGYTFGSGTRLTVV.

The CDR3 protein is CASSLLAGGNTDTQYF. For the CDR3, the DNA is TGTGCCAGCAGCCTTCTAGCGGGAGGCAACACAGATACGCAGTATTTT. This chain joins TRBV7-6 and TRBJ2-3; TRBD2 aligns across 11 bases. V was clipped by 5 bases and J by 2 bases; unmatched bases: 6. This CDR3 has 16 amino acids. CDR1 and CDR2 from the germline V gene are SGHVS and FNYEAQ.

The V call is TRBV5-1, the J call TRBJ1-1; D remains unclear. Trimming removed 4 bases at V and 0 bases at J, with 7 bases between. In germline, CDR1 is SGHRS, CDR2 YFSETQ. CDR3 length: 13 amino acids. The DNA of the CDR3 is TGCGCCAGCAGCCTAACAGTGAACACTGAAGCTTTCTTT. This encodes CASSLTVNTEAFF.

V usage is TRBV30 and J usage is TRBJ2-6; D perhaps matches TRBD1 (5 bases). The germline V gene has CDR1 GTSNPN and CDR2 SVGIG (reference sequence). V lost 3 bases to trimming and J lost 0 bases, with 9 bases between them. This CDR3 is built from 15 residues. The CDR3 DNA reads as TGTGCCTGGAGGGACAAAAGCTCTGGGGCCAACGTCCTGACTTTC. It translates to CAWRDKSSGANVLTF.

V usage is TRBV28 and J usage is TRBJ2-3; no firm D call. The CDR3 length is 12 residues. Deletions cut 3 bases from V and 9 bases from J, with 10 bases between. Germline CDR1 and CDR2: MDHEN and SYDVKM. CDR3 loop: CASSFPQKTQYF. As DNA, the CDR3 is TGTGCCAGCAGTTTCCCTCAGAAGACGCAGTATTTT.

The gene calls are TRBV29-1 and TRBJ2-3, with 9 nucleotides matching TRBD1. Per the germline V gene, CDR1 is SQVTM and CDR2 is ANQGSEA. There are 14 residues in the CDR3. The V and J ends lost 6 bases and 3 bases, in that order; junction bases with no gene match: 7. Written as DNA, the CDR3 is TGCAGCGTGGATACAGGGGGCCGTACAGATACGCAGTATTTT. Translating it yields CSVDTGGRTDTQYF.

The chain is built from TRBV29-1 and TRBJ2-7; perhaps TRBD2 as D (5 bases). The V gene lost 3 bases and the J gene lost 7 bases, with 19 bases spanning the gap. Germline-derived CDR1 and CDR2 are SQVTM and ANQGSEA. The CDR3 runs 14 residues. The chain's CDR3 is CSVDRRGMLGEQYF. The CDR3 nucleotides are TGCAGCGTTGATCGAAGAGGGATGCTTGGGGAGCAGTACTTC.

The CDR3 loop is CASNTGENTEAFF. The CDR3 DNA sequence: TGCGCCAGCAACACGGGGGAGAACACTGAAGCTTTCTTT. This chain joins TRBV5-1 and TRBJ1-1; tentatively, D is TRBD1 (5 bases). CDR3 length equals 13 residues. Between the trimmed V and J ends, which lost 6 bases and 1 base, there was a span of 10 bases. In germline, CDR1 is SGHRS, CDR2 YFSETQ.

V and J are TRBV28 and TRBJ1-1; TRBD1 is a possible D gene (5 bases). This CDR3 is 12 amino acids long. V lost 3 bases and J lost 10, with 12 bases in between. CDR1 is MDHEN and CDR2 is SYDVKM in the germline V gene. This CDR3 reads CASSLGLNRAFF. DNA for the CDR3: TGTGCCAGCAGTTTGGGGCTCAACCGAGCTTTCTTT.

V and J are TRBV29-1 and TRBJ2-5, with D unresolved. This CDR3 has 13 residues. V was clipped by 4 bases and J by 1 base, with 10 bases between them. Germline-derived CDR1 and CDR2 are SQVTM and ANQGSEA. This CDR3 reads CSVARPPQETQYF. Here the CDR3 DNA reads TGCAGCGTTGCGCGGCCACCCCAAGAGACCCAGTACTTC. The full variable domain, its missing parts supplied by reference TRBV29-1 and TRBJ2-5, is SAVISQKPSRDICQRGTSLTIQCQVDSQVTMMFWYRQQPGQSLTLIATANQGSEATYESGFVIDKFPISRPNLTFSTLTVSNMSPEDSSIYLCSVARPPQETQYFGPGTRLLVL.

The chain couples TRBV5-1 to TRBJ1-1; 8 bases map to TRBD1. The CDR3 totals 14 residues. Trimming cost V 1 base and J 4 bases; bases outside gene matches: 3. Per the germline V gene, CDR1 is SGHRS and CDR2 is YFSETQ. The CDR3 loop reads CASSLPDRGTEAFF. The CDR3 coding sequence is TGCGCCAGCAGCTTGCCTGACAGGGGCACTGAAGCTTTCTTT.

Only a few counts were recorded for this clone. This rearrangement joins TRBV4-2 to TRBJ2-3; 9 bases align to TRBD2. The CDR3 contains 16 residues. Germline V gives CDR1 LGHNA, CDR2 YNFKEQ. V trimming: 0 bases; J trimming: 4 bases; junction bases outside the gene matches: 5. In DNA, the CDR3 is TGTGCCAGCAGCCAAGACACTAGCGGGCCCGCAGATACGCAGTATTTT. The encoded protein is CASSQDTSGPADTQYF.

The V call is TRBV19, the J call TRBJ1-2; D is possibly TRBD1 (5 bases). The V gene's germline CDR1 is LNHDA and CDR2 SQIVND (reference sequence). This CDR3 is 13 amino acids long. The germline V and J ends were trimmed by 3 bases and 2 bases, with 7 bases remaining between them. The CDR3 sequence is CASSMKGNYGYTF. The CDR3 nucleotides are TGTGCCAGTAGTATGAAGGGGAACTATGGCTACACCTTC.

The V and J genes are TRBV19 and TRBJ2-1; TRBD1 matches 9 bases. Germline V gene data show CDR1 as LNHDA and CDR2 as SQIVND (reference sequence). The CDR3 covers 14 residues. After removal of 8 bases from V and 3 bases from J, the junction contained 5 bases not matched to a gene. The chain's CDR3 is CASAPGQGYNEQFF. CDR3 bases: TGTGCCAGTGCACCGGGACAGGGCTACAATGAGCAGTTCTTC. Full variable domain (missing parts from reference TRBV19 and TRBJ2-1): DGGITQSPKYLFRKEGQNVTLSCEQNLNHDAMYWYRQDPGQGLRLIYYSQIVNDFQKGDIAEGYSVSREKKESFPLTVTSAQKNPTAFYLCASAPGQGYNEQFFGPGTRLTVL.